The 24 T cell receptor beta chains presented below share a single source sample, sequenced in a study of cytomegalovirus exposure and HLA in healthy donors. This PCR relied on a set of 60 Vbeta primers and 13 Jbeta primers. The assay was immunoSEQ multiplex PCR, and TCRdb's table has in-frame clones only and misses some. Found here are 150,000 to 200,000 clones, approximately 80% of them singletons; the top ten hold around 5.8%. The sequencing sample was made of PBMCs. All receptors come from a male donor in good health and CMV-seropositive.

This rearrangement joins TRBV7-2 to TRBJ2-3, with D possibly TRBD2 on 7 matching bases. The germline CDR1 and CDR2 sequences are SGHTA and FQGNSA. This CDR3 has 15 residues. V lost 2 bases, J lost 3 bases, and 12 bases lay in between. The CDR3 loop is CASSLRGRGTDTQYF. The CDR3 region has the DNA TGTGCCAGCAGCTTAAGAGGGAGGGGGACAGATACGCAGTATTTT.

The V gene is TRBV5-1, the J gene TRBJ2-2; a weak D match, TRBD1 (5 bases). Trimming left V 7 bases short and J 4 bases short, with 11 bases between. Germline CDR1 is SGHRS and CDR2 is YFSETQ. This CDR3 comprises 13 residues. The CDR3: CASRSQGTGELFF. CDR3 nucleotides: TGCGCCAGCCGATCCCAGGGCACCGGGGAGCTGTTTTTT.

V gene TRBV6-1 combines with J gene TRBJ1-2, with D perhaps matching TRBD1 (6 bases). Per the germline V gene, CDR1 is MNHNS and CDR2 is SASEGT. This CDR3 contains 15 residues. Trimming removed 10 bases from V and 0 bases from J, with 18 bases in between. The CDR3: CATTVGGQTNYGYTF. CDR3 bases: TGTGCCACCACGGTTGGAGGACAGACTAACTATGGCTACACCTTC.

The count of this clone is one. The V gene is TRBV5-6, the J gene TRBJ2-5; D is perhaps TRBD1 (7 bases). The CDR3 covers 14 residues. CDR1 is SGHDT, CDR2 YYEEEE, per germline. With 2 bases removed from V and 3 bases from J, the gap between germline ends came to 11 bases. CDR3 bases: TGTGCCAGCAGCTTACAGGGGAGGAAAGAGACCCAGTACTTC. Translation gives CASSLQGRKETQYF.

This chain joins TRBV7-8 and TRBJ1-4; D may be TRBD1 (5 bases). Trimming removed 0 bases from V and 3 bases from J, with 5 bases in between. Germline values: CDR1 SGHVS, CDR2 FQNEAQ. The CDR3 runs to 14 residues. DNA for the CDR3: TGTGCCAGCAGCTTAGCGGGGCCTAATGAAAAACTGTTTTTT. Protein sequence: CASSLAGPNEKLFF. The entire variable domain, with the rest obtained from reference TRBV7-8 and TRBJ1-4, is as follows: GAGVSQSPRYKVAKRGQDVALRCDPISGHVSLFWYQQALGQGPEFLTYFQNEAQLDKSGLPSDRFFAERPEGSVSTLKIQRTQQEDSAVYLCASSLAGPNEKLFFGSGTQLSVL.

The CDR3 DNA reads TGTGCCAGTAGTACCTCAGGGGGTGAGCAGTACTTC. It translates to CASSTSGGEQYF. The chain employs TRBV19 and TRBJ2-5, with 7 bases that match TRBD1. Losses at the gene ends were 4 bases for V and 11 bases for J; bases not matched to a gene: 7. There are 12 residues in the CDR3. Germline CDR1 reads LNHDA; CDR2 reads SQIVND (reference sequence).

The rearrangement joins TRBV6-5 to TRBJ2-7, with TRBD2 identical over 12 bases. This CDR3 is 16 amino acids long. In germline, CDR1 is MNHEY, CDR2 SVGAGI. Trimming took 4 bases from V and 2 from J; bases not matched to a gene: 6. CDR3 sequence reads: CASSFLLAGGPYEQYF. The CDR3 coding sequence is TGTGCCAGCAGTTTCCTCCTAGCGGGAGGGCCCTACGAGCAGTACTTC.

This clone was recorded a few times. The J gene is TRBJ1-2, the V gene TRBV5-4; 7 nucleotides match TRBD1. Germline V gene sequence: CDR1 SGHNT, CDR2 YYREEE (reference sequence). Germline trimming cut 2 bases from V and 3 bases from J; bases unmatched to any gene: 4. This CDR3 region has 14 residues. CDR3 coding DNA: TGTGCCAGCAGCTTAAACAGGGGCGACTATGGCTACACCTTC. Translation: CASSLNRGDYGYTF.

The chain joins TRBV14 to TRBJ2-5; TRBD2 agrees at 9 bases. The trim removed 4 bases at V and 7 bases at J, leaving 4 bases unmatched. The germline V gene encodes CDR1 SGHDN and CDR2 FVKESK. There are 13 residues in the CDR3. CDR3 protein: CASSLRGGATQYF. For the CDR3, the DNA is TGTGCCAGCAGCCTGCGGGGGGGGGCGACCCAGTACTTC.

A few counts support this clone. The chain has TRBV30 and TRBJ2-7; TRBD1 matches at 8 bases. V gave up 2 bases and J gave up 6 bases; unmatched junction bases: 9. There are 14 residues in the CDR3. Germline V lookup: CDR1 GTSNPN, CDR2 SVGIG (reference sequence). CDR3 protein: CAWSTGRGLGEQYF. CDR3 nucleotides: TGTGCCTGGAGTACCGGCAGGGGGCTTGGCGAGCAGTACTTC.

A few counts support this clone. The CDR3 bases are TGTGCCAGCAGTTTATACAGGAGCTCCTACAATGAGCAGTTCTTC. Translation: CASSLYRSSYNEQFF. The rearrangement uses TRBV27 and TRBJ2-1; a possible D gene is TRBD1 (5 bases). Between the trimmed V and J ends, which lost 1 base and 0 bases, there was a span of 7 bases. The CDR3 loop spans 15 amino acids. Germline V gene lookup returns CDR1 MNHEY and CDR2 SMNVEV (reference sequence).

CDR3 bases: TGTGCCAGCAGCTTGGTCCTAGCGGCAAACGAGCAGTACTTC. Its translation is CASSLVLAANEQYF. The chain uses TRBV11-3 and TRBJ2-7; 7 nucleotides line up with TRBD2. This CDR3 region has 14 residues. V trimming: 3 bases; J trimming: 5 bases; junction bases outside the gene matches: 7. The germline V gene encodes CDR1 SGHNT and CDR2 YENEEA.

CDR3 sequence: CASSAGLVYSNQPQHF. CDR3 nucleotide sequence: TGTGCCAGTAGTGCAGGCTTGGTTTATAGCAATCAGCCCCAGCATTTT. This chain links TRBV19 with TRBJ1-5, with D uncertain. The CDR3 consists of 16 residues. Trimming stripped 5 bases from V and 0 bases from J, with 14 bases between. The germline V gene encodes CDR1 LNHDA and CDR2 SQIVND (reference sequence).

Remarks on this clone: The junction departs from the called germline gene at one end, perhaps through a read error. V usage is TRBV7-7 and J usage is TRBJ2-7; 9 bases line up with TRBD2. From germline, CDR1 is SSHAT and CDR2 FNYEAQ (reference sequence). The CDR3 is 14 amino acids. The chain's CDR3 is CASSFYIAGGEQYF. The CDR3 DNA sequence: TGTGCTAGCAGCTTTTATATCGCGGGAGGGGAGCAGTACTTC.

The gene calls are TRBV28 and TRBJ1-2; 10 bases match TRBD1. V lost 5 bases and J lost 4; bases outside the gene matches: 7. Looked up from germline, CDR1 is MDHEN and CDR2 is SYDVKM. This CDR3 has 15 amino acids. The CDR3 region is CASSGTGELGYGYTF. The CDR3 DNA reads TGTGCCAGCAGTGGGACAGGGGAGTTGGGCTATGGCTACACCTTC.

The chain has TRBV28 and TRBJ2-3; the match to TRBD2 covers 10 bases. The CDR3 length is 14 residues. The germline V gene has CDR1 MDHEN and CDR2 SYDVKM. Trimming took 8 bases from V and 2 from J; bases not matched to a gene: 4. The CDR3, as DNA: TGTGCCAGCCTTACTAGCGGGACCACAGATACGCAGTATTTT. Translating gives CASLTSGTTDTQYF.

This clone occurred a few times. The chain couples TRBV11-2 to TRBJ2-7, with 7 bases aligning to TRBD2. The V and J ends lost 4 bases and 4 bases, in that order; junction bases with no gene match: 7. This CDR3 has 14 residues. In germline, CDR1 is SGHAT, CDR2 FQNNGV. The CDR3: CASSSGPAGYEQYF. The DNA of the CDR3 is TGTGCCAGCAGCTCCGGGCCAGCGGGATACGAGCAGTACTTC.

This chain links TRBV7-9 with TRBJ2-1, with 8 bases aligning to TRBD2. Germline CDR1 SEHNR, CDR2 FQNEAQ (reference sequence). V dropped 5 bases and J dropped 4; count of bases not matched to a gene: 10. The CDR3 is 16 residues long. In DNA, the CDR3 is TGTGCCAGCAGCCTCCTGGGTAGCGGGAAGTACAATGAGCAGTTCTTC. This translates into CASSLLGSGKYNEQFF. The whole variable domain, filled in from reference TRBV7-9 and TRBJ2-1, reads DTGVSQNPRHKITKRGQNVTFRCDPISEHNRLYWYRQTLGQGPEFLTYFQNEAQLEKSRLLSDRFSAERPKGSFSTLEIQRTEQGDSAMYLCASSLLGSGKYNEQFFGPGTRLTVL.

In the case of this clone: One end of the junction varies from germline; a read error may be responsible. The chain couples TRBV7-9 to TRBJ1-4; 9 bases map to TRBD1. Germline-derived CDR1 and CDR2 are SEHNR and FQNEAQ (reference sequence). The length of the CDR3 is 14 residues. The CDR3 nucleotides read TGTTCCAGCAGCGCCAGACAGGGGGTAGAAAAACTGTTTTTT. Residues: CSSSARQGVEKLFF.

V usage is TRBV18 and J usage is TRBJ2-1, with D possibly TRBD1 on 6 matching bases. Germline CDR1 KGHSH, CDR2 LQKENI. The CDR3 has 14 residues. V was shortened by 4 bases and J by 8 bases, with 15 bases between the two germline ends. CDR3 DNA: TGTGCCAGCTCACTGGGACACCGGGTCGATGAGCAGTTCTTC. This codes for CASSLGHRVDEQFF.

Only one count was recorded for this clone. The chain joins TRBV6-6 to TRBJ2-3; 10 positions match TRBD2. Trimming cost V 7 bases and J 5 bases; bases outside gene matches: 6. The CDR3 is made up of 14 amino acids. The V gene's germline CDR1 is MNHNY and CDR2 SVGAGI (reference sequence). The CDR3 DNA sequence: TGTGCCAGCACGCCTAGCGGGAGCGGAGATACGCAGTATTTT. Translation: CASTPSGSGDTQYF.

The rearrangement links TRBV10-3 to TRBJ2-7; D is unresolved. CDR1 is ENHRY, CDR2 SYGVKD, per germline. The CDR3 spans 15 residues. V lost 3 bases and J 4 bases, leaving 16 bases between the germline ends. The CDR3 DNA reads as TGTGCCATCAGTGATGATGGCGGAAATCCTTACGAGCAGTACTTC. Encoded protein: CAISDDGGNPYEQYF.

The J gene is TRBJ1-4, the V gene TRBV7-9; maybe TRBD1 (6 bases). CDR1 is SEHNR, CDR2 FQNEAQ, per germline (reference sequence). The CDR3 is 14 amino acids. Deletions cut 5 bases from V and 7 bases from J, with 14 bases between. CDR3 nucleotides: TGTGCCAGCAGCCCACAGGGCTTAGGTGAAAAACTGTTTTTT. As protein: CASSPQGLGEKLFF.

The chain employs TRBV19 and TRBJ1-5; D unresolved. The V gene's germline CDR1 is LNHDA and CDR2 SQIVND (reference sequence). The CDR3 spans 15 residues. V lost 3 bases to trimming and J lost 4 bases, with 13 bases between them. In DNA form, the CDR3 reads TGTGCCAGTAGTATTGAGTTGGCGAGGAATCAGCCCCAGCATTTT. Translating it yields CASSIELARNQPQHF.